The entry that follows covers one T cell receptor (beta chain) sequence. The antigen it recognizes is unknown. No much larger clonotype is one base removed from it; base qualities were not supplied. The library was built by means of PCR. Sequencing was carried out with an Illumina HiSeq 4000. Bulk TCR libraries were made following a previously described method, with the TCR primers given in Table S5. Purification of total RNA was performed with the Qiagen AllPrep DNA/RNA kit. Before analysis, reads from multiple sequencing runs of one library were combined. Turning to the authors' computational methods: Reads were retained only if the reads had an exact TCR constant sequence, and the retained reads were trimmed to 150 nt and grouped according to their 12-nt molecular barcodes. Reads inside each barcode group were sub-clustered using a 15% Levenshtein threshold, and a quality-weighted consensus sequence was constructed for each RNA molecule. Non-functional sequences were filtered out, along with any lower-count sequence sitting one edit away from another sequence. Barcode sub-clusters with fewer than 20% of the maximum read count were removed, based on fitting two negative binomial distributions. TCRdb reran the public reads through fastp at Q25 and MiXCR, keeping productive beta chains. Entries that share a CDR3 protein sequence are merged under the most common genes and DNA. In this record, the V and J calls reflect TCRdb's handling and not the investigators' own analysis. The sample table contains 300,000 to 400,000 distinct CDR3 sequences; only one count was recorded for about 20% of them. Together, the top ten hold under 0.95% of the sample.

Libraries of naive CD8 T cells were built from approximately 22,000 to 940,000 sorted cells, with 10%, 30% or 50% of the purified RNA used. On a BD FACSAria II, naive CD8 T cells were FACS-sorted as CD8+CD4-CCR7+CD45RA+ and collected into RLT Plus buffer. To test detection sensitivity, Jurkat RNA equal to ten TCR copies was added to samples of about 17,000-1,100,000 naive CD8 T cells. Enrichment of CD8 T cells was performed with RosetteSep CD8+ T Cell Enrichment Cocktail and Ficoll-Paque, after which ACK red cell lysis was carried out. The CDR3 numbers 12 residues from cysteine through phenylalanine. This entry keeps only the CDR3 DNA: 36 bases, framed from base 1. For this chain, trimming is 5 bases at the V end and 11 bases at the J end, and the number of junction bases without a gene match is 6. The germline V gene (reference sequence) specifies LGHDT as CDR1 and YNNKEL as CDR2. This entry belongs to a study of molecular identifiers for immune sequencing clone quantification (dated by TCRdb to between 2017 and 2018). Looking at the study overall: For a replicate experiment, the RNA from either roughly 18,000 or 92,000 naive CD8 T cells was divided into five aliquots, and four of those aliquots went on to sequencing. This methods study used CD8 T cells to benchmark TCR RNA copy counting and molecular-identifier clustering-based TCR repertoire sequencing (MIDCIRS). Overall results and qualifications from the work: In CMV-specific effector cells, clones with more than 20 RNA copies contained over 99% of molecules, whereas in naive cells such clones contained under 1% of molecules. A single cell's worth of spiked-in Jurkat TCR RNA was reported detectable even among some 920,000 naive CD8 T cells. Highly expanded clone sizes could be underestimated because identical TCR molecules may share a barcode. Modeling estimated 3 to 3.5 recovered TCR RNA copies per cell, compared with about 10 by digital PCR, which implies roughly 27% capture efficiency. Naive libraries contained spiked-in Jurkat TCR RNA (more than 9 copies' worth), which is not part of the donor repertoire. When barcode sub-clustering was not used, chimeric consensus sequences inflated TCR diversity, with chimeras reaching as high as 47%.

The receptor chain draws on TRBV3-1 and TRBJ2-3; 8 central nucleotides agree with TRBD1. Sequencing input: naive CD8+ T cells from blood, with Jurkat cell RNA spiked in. Sample cell subset or site, as interpreted from the label and publication: FACS-sorted CD8+CD4-CCR7+CD45RA+ naive T cells. The sequence derives from a human donor in good health. Some libraries in this study had Jurkat cell RNA spiked in. The DNA is as follows: TGTGCCAGCAGCGATATGGACAGGGAGCAGTATTTT. Translated, this is CASSDMDREQYF.